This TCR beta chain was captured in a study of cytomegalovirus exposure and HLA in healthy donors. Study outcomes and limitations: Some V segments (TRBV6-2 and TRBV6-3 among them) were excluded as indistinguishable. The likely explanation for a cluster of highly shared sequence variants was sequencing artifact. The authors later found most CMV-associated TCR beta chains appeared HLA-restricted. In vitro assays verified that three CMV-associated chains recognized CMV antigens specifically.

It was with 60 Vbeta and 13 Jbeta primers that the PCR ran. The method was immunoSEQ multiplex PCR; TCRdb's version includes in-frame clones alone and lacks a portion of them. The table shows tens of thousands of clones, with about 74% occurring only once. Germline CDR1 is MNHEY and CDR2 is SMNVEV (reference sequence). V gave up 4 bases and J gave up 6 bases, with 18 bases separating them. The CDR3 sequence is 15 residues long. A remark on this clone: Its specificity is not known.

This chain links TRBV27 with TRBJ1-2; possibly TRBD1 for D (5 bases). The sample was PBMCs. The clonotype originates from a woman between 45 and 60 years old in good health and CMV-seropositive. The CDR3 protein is CASSSGLMGLHGYTF. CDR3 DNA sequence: TGTGCCAGCAGTTCCGGGCTCATGGGGCTACATGGCTACACCTTC.